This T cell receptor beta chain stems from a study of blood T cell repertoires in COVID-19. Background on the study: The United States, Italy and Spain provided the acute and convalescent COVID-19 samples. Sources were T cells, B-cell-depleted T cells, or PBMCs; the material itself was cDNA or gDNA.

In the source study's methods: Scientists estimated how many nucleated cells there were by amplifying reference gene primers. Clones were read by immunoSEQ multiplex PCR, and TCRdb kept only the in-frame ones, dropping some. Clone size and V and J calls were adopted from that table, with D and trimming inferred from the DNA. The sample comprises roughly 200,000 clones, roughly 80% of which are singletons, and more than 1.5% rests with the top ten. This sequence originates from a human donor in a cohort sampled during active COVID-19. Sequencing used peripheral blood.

The DNA for the CDR3 is TGTGCCAGTAGACCCGGGACACCCGGATACGAGCAGTACTTC. It translates to CASRPGTPGYEQYF. This rearrangement joins TRBV19 to TRBJ2-7, with a tentative D call TRBD1 (6 bases). CDR1 is LNHDA and CDR2 is SQIVND in the germline V gene (reference sequence). The CDR3 runs 14 residues. V was trimmed by 6 bases and J by 4 bases, leaving 16 bases between them.